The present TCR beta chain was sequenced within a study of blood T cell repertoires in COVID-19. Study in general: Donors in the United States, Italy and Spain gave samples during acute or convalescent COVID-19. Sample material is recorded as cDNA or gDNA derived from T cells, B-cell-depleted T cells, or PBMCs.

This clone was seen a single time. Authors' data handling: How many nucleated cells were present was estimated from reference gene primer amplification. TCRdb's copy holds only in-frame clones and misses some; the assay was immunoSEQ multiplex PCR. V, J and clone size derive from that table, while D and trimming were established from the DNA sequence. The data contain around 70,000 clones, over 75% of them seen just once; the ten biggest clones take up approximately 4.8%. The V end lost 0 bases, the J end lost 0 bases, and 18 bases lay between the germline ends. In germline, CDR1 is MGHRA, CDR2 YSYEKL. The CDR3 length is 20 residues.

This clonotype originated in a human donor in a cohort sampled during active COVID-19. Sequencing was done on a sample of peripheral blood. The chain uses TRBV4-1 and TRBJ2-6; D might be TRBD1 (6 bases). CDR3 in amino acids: CASSQEGGAGAVSGANVLTF. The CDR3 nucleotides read TGCGCCAGCAGCCAAGAAGGGGGTGCAGGGGCGGTCTCTGGGGCCAACGTCCTGACTTTC.